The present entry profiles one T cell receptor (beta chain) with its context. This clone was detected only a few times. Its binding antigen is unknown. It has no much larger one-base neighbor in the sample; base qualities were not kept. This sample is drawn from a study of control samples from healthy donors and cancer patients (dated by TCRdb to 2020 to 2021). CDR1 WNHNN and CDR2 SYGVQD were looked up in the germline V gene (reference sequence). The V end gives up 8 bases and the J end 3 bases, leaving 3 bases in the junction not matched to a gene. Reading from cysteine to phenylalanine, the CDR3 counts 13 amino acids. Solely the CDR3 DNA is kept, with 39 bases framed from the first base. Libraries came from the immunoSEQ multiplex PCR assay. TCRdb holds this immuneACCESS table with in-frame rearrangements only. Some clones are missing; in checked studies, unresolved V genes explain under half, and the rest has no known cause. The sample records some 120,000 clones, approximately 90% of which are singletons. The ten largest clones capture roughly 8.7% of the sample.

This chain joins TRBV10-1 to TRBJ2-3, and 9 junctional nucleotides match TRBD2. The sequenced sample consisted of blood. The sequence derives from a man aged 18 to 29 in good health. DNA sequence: TGCGCCAGCTCGACTAGCGGTACAGATACGCAGTATTTT. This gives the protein CASSTSGTDTQYF.